These T cell receptor beta chains were read from a single sample in a study of Graves' ophthalmopathy and Graves' hyperthyroidism. TCRdb reprocessed the multiplex PCR reads via MiXCR and lists one record per CDR3 protein. The sample consists of under 350,000 distinct CDR3 sequences, about a sixth of them appearing once. Sequenced input: peripheral blood. Every receptor here comes from an adult man with Graves' ophthalmopathy. Both conserved end residues are part of each CDR3. Each record gives: J gene, V gene, CDR3 protein.

TRBJ2-5	TRBV20-1	CSASDLMGETQYF
TRBJ1-1	TRBV20-1	CSAKSGAGGLNTEAFF
TRBJ1-2	TRBV6-1	CASRARHYGYTF
TRBJ2-2	TRBV6-4	CASKPGDDTGELFF
TRBJ2-5	TRBV4-1	CASSQDSHSQETQYF
TRBJ1-6	TRBV4-1	CASSHYGRESPLHF
TRBJ1-1	TRBV12-3/TRBV12-4	CASTRAGGTEAFF
TRBJ1-2	TRBV30	CAWRETGYGYTF
TRBJ2-5	TRBV20-1	CSGLLPGQGHQETQYF
TRBJ1-1	TRBV5-1	CASSRTPGNTEAFF
TRBJ2-7	TRBV11-1	CASSTSRDRSSSYEQYF
TRBJ1-1	TRBV28	CASSFTYLNTEAFF
TRBJ1-6	TRBV6-5	CASSYLSGHRLGGSPLHF
TRBJ2-7	TRBV19	CASSLSPGLAGANEQYF
TRBJ1-2	TRBV27	CASSLLSRADYGYTF
TRBJ2-7	TRBV24-1	CANIGTGGPFEQYF
TRBJ1-2	TRBV5-4	CASSLDRLDGYTF
TRBJ2-7	TRBV12-3/TRBV12-4	CASGLAGYYEQYF
TRBJ2-5	TRBV15	CATSRSWTGSETQYF
TRBJ1-5	TRBV28	CASSLQGIRWNQPQPF
TRBJ1-2	TRBV29-1	CSPKDRDRGSGYTF
TRBJ2-5	TRBV6-5	CASSYSGSSIETQYF
TRBJ1-1	TRBV11-3	CASSLGNRLEAFF
TRBJ1-1	TRBV11-1	CASSLSGQSEAFF
TRBJ2-7	TRBV6-1	CASSERASGLSYEQYF
TRBJ2-5	TRBV6-2/TRBV6-3	CASSDRGRVVQETQYF
TRBJ1-1	TRBV6-1	CASSDHRISNTEAFF
TRBJ1-2	TRBV6-5	CTSSYSPTGYDNYGYTF
TRBJ1-1	TRBV6-5	CASSYGQHWTEAFF
TRBJ2-7	TRBV9	CASSGTQSSYEQYF
TRBJ1-6	TRBV6-2/TRBV6-3	CASRRANSPLHF
TRBJ1-2	TRBV15	CATTPESEANYGYTF
TRBJ1-1	TRBV12-3/TRBV12-4	CASRRGVGYTEAFF
TRBJ2-4	TRBV12-3/TRBV12-4	CASSFTDENIQYF
TRBJ2-5	TRBV7-8	CASSPKWGVLQETQYF
TRBJ1-1	TRBV19	CASNDHPGRGSTEAFF
TRBJ1-1	TRBV6-1	CASSPREGFTEAFF
TRBJ2-7	TRBV9	CASSPGLAGGLSHEQYF
TRBJ2-5	TRBV11-2	CASSPYPSGRAKETQYF
TRBJ2-7	TRBV4-1	CASSQPGGGAYEQYF
TRBJ2-7	TRBV7-6	CASSLEGSGKTVYEQYF
TRBJ1-1	TRBV5-1	CASSFYGDTEAFF
TRBJ1-1	TRBV30	CAWSWRGSTEAFF
TRBJ1-1	TRBV15	CATSRGPGNTEAFF
TRBJ1-1	TRBV18	CASSPGTENTEAFF
TRBJ1-5	TRBV4-3	CASSQDGGGGSPQHF
TRBJ2-7	TRBV10-3	CAISDTAYEQYF
TRBJ1-2	TRBV15	CATSRVRGGYGYIF
TRBJ2-5	TRBV5-1	CASSSVAGEETQYF
TRBJ1-6	TRBV19	CASSIGTANSPLHF
TRBJ1-1	TRBV7-2	CASSLGRNKAFF
TRBJ1-5	TRBV2	CATSGQVGQPQHF